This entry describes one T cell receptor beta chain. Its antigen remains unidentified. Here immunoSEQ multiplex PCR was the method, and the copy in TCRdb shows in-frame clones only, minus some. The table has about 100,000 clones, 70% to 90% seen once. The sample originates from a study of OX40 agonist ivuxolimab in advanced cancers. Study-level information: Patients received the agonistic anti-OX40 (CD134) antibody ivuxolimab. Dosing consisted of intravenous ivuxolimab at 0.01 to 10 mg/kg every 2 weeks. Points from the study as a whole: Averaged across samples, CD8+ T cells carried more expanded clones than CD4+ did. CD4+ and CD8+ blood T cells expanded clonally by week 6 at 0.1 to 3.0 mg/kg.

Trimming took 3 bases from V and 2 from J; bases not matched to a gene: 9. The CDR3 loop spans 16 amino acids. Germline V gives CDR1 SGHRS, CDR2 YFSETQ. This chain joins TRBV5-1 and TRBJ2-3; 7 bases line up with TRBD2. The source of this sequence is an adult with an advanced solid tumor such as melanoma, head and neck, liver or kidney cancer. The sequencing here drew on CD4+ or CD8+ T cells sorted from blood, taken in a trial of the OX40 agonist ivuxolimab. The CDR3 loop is CASSSLLRGTTDTQYF. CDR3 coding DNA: TGCGCCAGCAGCTCCTTACTGCGGGGGACCACAGATACGCAGTATTTT.